Each of the 30 T cell receptor beta chains below was sequenced from the same sample in a study of blood T cell repertoires in COVID-19. Sequencing was performed with immunoSEQ multiplex PCR; in TCRdb, only in-frame clones are kept and a portion is missing. The sample consists of 65,000 to 75,000 clones, 91% of them appearing once. The specimen was peripheral blood. The receptors here all came from a human donor with active COVID-19. The donor label of this sample is uncertain.

The gene calls are TRBV10-1 and TRBJ2-1; 7 bases map to TRBD2. Germline V gene data show CDR1 as WNHNN and CDR2 as SYGVQD (reference sequence). V trimming: 4 bases; J trimming: 10 bases; junction bases outside the gene matches: 10. The CDR3 covers 14 residues. The chain's CDR3 is CASSVQRDYREQFF. The CDR3 nucleotides read TGCGCCAGCAGTGTCCAGCGGGACTACAGGGAGCAGTTCTTC.

This chain links TRBV7-9 with TRBJ1-5; D might be TRBD1 (5 bases). Germline lookup yields CDR1 SEHNR and CDR2 FQNEAQ (reference sequence). The CDR3 covers 13 residues. Trimming removed 5 bases from V and 9 bases from J, with 14 bases in between. CDR3 bases: TGTGCCAGCAGCGAAGGGGTATCAGGGCCCCAGCATTTT. This codes for CASSEGVSGPQHF.

Written as DNA, the CDR3 is TGTGCCAGTAGTTCCCTCGACACCACAGATACGCAGTATTTT. Amino acid sequence: CASSSLDTTDTQYF. The rearrangement uses TRBV19 and TRBJ2-3; D remains ambiguous. There are 14 residues in the CDR3. From germline, CDR1 is LNHDA and CDR2 SQIVND (reference sequence). Trimming removed 5 bases from V and 2 bases from J, with 11 bases in between.

This clone was seen once. The V call is TRBV5-1, the J call TRBJ2-3; unclear D gene. Germline values: CDR1 SGHRS, CDR2 YFSETQ. With 5 bases removed from V and 3 bases from J, the gap between germline ends came to 10 bases. The CDR3 consists of 13 residues. The CDR3 protein is CASSSSGTDTQYF. CDR3 coding DNA: TGCGCCAGCAGTTCCTCAGGAACAGATACGCAGTATTTT.

The V and J genes are TRBV3-1 (or the pseudogene TRBV3-2) and TRBJ1-4; no definite D call. Germline-derived CDR1 and CDR2 are LGHDT and YNNKEL (reference sequence). Deletions cut 4 bases from V and 7 bases from J, with 7 bases between. The CDR3 extends over 12 amino acids. CDR3 loop: CASSPLGEKLFF. In nucleotides, the CDR3 is TGTGCCAGCAGCCCGCTAGGTGAAAAACTGTTTTTT.

This chain uses TRBV5-8 with TRBJ1-5, with 9 positions matching TRBD1. The V gene's germline CDR1 is SGHTS and CDR2 YDEGEE. The CDR3 is 16 amino acids. V was clipped by 1 base and J by 2 bases; unmatched bases: 4. Written as DNA, the CDR3 is TGTGCCAGCAGCTTGACGACAGGGGGAGGCAATCAGCCCCAGCATTTT. Translation: CASSLTTGGGNQPQHF.

Here the CDR3 DNA reads TGTGCCAGCACCCCTTGGGGGAGGGATCAGCCCCAGCATTTT. Protein: CASTPWGRDQPQHF. The chain joins TRBV7-2 to TRBJ1-5, with D possibly matching TRBD1 (5 bases). Germline CDR1 and CDR2: SGHTA and FQGNSA. V dropped 7 bases and J dropped 5 bases, with 15 bases sitting between them. This CDR3 comprises 14 residues.

This clone was found once. The CDR3 is CASSQDVGQPQHF. The CDR3, as DNA: TGCGCCAGCAGCCAAGATGTCGGTCAGCCCCAGCATTTT. The V gene is TRBV4-3, the J gene TRBJ1-5; D is unresolved. V lost 0 bases, J lost 6 bases, and 6 bases lay in between. This CDR3 is built from 13 residues. From germline, CDR1 is LGHNA and CDR2 YSLEER.

The chain joins TRBV12-3 or TRBV12-4 to TRBJ2-1; 7 bases are a match to TRBD1. CDR3 size: 13 residues. After removal of 5 bases from V and 7 bases from J, the junction contained 5 bases not matched to a gene. DNA for the CDR3: TGTGCCAGCAGTCTCATGACAGGGAATGAGCAGTTCTTC. Amino acids: CASSLMTGNEQFF.

V is TRBV5-6 and J is TRBJ2-5; D remains unclear. This CDR3 is 12 amino acids long. The V gene's germline CDR1 is SGHDT and CDR2 YYEEEE. V was cut by 2 bases and J by 4 bases, with 6 bases left in between. The CDR3 DNA follows: TGTGCCAGCAGCTTATCTACAGAGACCCAGTACTTC. The encoded protein is CASSLSTETQYF.

The rearrangement joins TRBV29-1 to TRBJ1-3, with no clear D. V lost 3 bases and J lost 4, with 7 bases in between. Per the germline V gene, CDR1 is SQVTM and CDR2 is ANQGSEA. There are 12 residues in the CDR3. DNA of the CDR3: TGCAGCGTTGACGGTAGCGGAAACACCATATATTTT. Its translation is CSVDGSGNTIYF.

This sequence joins TRBV6-5 and TRBJ1-1; tentative D call: TRBD1 (5 bases). V was cut by 10 bases and J by 1 base, with 16 bases left in between. Germline V lookup: CDR1 MNHEY, CDR2 SVGAGI. The CDR3 has 14 residues. This CDR3 is CATRGGLTNTEAFF. The CDR3 bases are TGTGCCACCCGCGGGGGACTTACGAACACTGAAGCTTTCTTT.

V usage is TRBV7-2 and J usage is TRBJ1-6, with D possibly being TRBD1 (5 bases). V lost 3 bases and J 8 bases, leaving 11 bases between the germline ends. The CDR3 contains 14 residues. The germline V gene has CDR1 SGHTA and CDR2 FQGNSA. The CDR3 loop is CASSFLARDSPLHF. The CDR3 nucleotides read TGTGCCAGCAGCTTCCTGGCCAGGGATTCACCCCTCCACTTT.

This chain connects TRBV9 to TRBJ2-2; 9 bases fit TRBD1. Trimming removed 0 bases from V and 6 bases from J; junction bases left unmatched: 3. The CDR3 consists of 15 residues. Germline assignment: CDR1 SGDLS and CDR2 YYNGEE. CDR3 in amino acids: CASSVGDRVAGELFF. The CDR3 DNA follows: TGTGCCAGCAGCGTAGGGGACAGGGTTGCCGGGGAGCTGTTTTTT.

The chain carries TRBV7-9 and TRBJ1-1, with TRBD1 as a possible D gene (5 bases). Germline CDR1 is SEHNR and CDR2 is FQNEAQ (reference sequence). There are 15 residues in the CDR3. V was trimmed by 1 base and J by 2 bases, leaving 11 bases between them. The CDR3 region has the DNA TGTGCCAGCAGCTTAGTTGGACACCGCAACACTGAAGCTTTCTTT. Translating gives CASSLVGHRNTEAFF.

The rearrangement uses TRBV11-2 and TRBJ1-6; perhaps TRBD1 as D (6 bases). V lost 8 bases to trimming and J lost 2 bases, with 16 bases between them. This CDR3 comprises 16 residues. Germline V lookup: CDR1 SGHAT, CDR2 FQNNGV. CDR3 bases: TGTGCCAGCTTCGAGTCAGGGGCGACCTATAATTCACCCCTCCACTTT. It encodes CASFESGATYNSPLHF.

This chain links TRBV4-2 with TRBJ2-7; a weak D match, TRBD2 (6 bases). The V gene's germline CDR1 is LGHNA and CDR2 YNFKEQ. The V and J ends lost 3 bases and 2 bases respectively, with 11 bases between them. This CDR3 contains 14 residues. The CDR3 nucleotides are TGTGCCAGCAGCCAGTTGGGGGGACCCTACGAGCAGTACTTC. Protein sequence: CASSQLGGPYEQYF.

The rearrangement uses TRBV4-1 and TRBJ2-3, with 9 bases that match TRBD2. The CDR3 loop spans 18 amino acids. Losses at the gene ends were 0 bases for V and 1 base for J; bases not matched to a gene: 8. Germline CDR1 is MGHRA and CDR2 is YSYEKL. This chain's CDR3 is CASSQEGFSGSGTDTQYF. The CDR3 region has the DNA TGCGCCAGCAGCCAAGAGGGCTTTAGCGGGAGTGGCACAGATACGCAGTATTTT.

The rearrangement uses TRBV27 and TRBJ1-2; D is possibly TRBD1 (6 bases). V gave up 1 base and J gave up 4 bases, with 13 bases separating them. The germline V gene encodes CDR1 MNHEY and CDR2 SMNVEV (reference sequence). The CDR3 loop spans 15 amino acids. The CDR3 region has the DNA TGTGCCAGCAGTTTATTGGCAGGGGATACCTATGGCTACACCTTC. This sequence encodes CASSLLAGDTYGYTF.

This clone was picked up one time. The chain has TRBV11-2 and TRBJ2-7; maybe TRBD1 (6 bases). V lost 3 bases and J 5 bases, leaving 14 bases between the germline ends. The germline V gene has CDR1 SGHAT and CDR2 FQNNGV. The CDR3 has 14 amino acids. The CDR3 DNA reads as TGTGCCAGCAGCTTGTTACAGGGCGAACACGAGCAGTACTTC. It is translated as CASSLLQGEHEQYF. The complete variable domain, with remaining parts taken from reference TRBV11-2 and TRBJ2-7, reads EAGVAQSPRYKIIEKRQSVAFWCNPISGHATLYWYQQILGQGPKLLIQFQNNGVVDDSQLPKDRFSAERLKGVDSTLKIQPAKLEDSAVYLCASSLLQGEHEQYFGPGTRLTVT.

This clone was seen only once. The V call is TRBV2, the J call TRBJ2-7, with unresolved D. The CDR3 has 13 residues. Per the germline V gene, CDR1 is SNHLY and CDR2 is FYNNEI. V was cut by 4 bases and J by 5 bases, with 12 bases left in between. The CDR3, as DNA: TGTGCCAGCAGTGGTGAGAGGTCGGACGAGCAGTACTTC. Encoded protein: CASSGERSDEQYF.

The chain uses TRBV20-1 and TRBJ2-1, with 7 bases that match TRBD2. Germline trimming cut 1 base from V and 13 bases from J; bases unmatched to any gene: 4. This CDR3 is built from 11 residues. Germline V gene sequence: CDR1 DFQATT, CDR2 SNEGSKA (reference sequence). Here the CDR3 reads CSARGTSDQFF. The CDR3 region has the DNA TGCAGTGCTAGAGGAACTAGCGATCAGTTCTTC.

The chain has TRBV28 and TRBJ2-7, with 9 bases fitting TRBD1. Per the germline V gene, CDR1 is MDHEN and CDR2 is SYDVKM. The CDR3 spans 16 residues. With 6 bases clipped from V and 5 bases from J, the junction kept 14 bases outside the gene matches. CDR3 loop: CASSIGTGSMEDEQYF. CDR3 DNA: TGTGCCAGCAGCATAGGGACAGGGAGTATGGAAGACGAGCAGTACTTC.

V and J are TRBV6-6 and TRBJ1-2; no firm D call. Trimming removed 10 bases from V and 1 base from J, with 19 bases in between. CDR3 size: 15 residues. The V gene's germline CDR1 is MNHNY and CDR2 SVGAGI (reference sequence). Written as DNA, the CDR3 is TGTGCCACCTCCCAAAGCACTCGACTTAACTATGGCTACACCTTC. Protein product: CATSQSTRLNYGYTF.

The gene calls are TRBV27 and TRBJ1-1, with D maybe TRBD1 (5 bases). The CDR3 is 14 amino acids. Deletions cut 5 bases from V and 4 bases from J, with 14 bases between. Germline-derived CDR1 and CDR2 are MNHEY and SMNVEV (reference sequence). For the CDR3, the DNA is TGTGCCAGCAGTGCGCGGAGGGGTAGCACTGAAGCTTTCTTT. Its protein is CASSARRGSTEAFF.

This clone occurred once. The chain joins TRBV5-6 to TRBJ1-5; D gene uncertain. V was shortened by 2 bases and J by 11 bases, with 5 bases between the two germline ends. CDR1 SGHDT and CDR2 YYEEEE come from the germline V gene. The CDR3 runs to 10 residues. The CDR3 DNA reads TGTGCCAGCAGCTTTTCGGCCCAGCATTTT. The encoded protein is CASSFSAQHF.

The chain carries TRBV6-1 and TRBJ2-3, with TRBD2 matching 10 bases. The CDR3 loop spans 17 amino acids. Trimming removed 2 bases from V and 6 bases from J; junction bases left unmatched: 11. CDR1 and CDR2 from the germline V gene are MNHNS and SASEGT. Here the CDR3 reads CASSEPASGRRGDTQYF. In DNA form, the CDR3 reads TGTGCCAGCAGTGAACCGGCTAGCGGGAGAAGGGGGGATACGCAGTATTTT.

The chain is built from TRBV6-5 and TRBJ2-7; D is perhaps TRBD2 (5 bases). CDR1 and CDR2 from the germline V gene are MNHEY and SVGAGI. The CDR3 contains 15 residues. Between the trimmed V and J ends, which lost 6 bases and 0 bases, there was a span of 15 bases. In DNA form, the CDR3 reads TGTGCCAGCAGACCCCAGCTCGGAGGCTCCTACGAGCAGTACTTC. Translated: CASRPQLGGSYEQYF.

The chain combines TRBV5-1 with TRBJ2-5; no clear D. The CDR3 runs to 12 residues. Trimming removed 4 bases at V and 2 bases at J, with 6 bases between. The germline gives CDR1 SGHRS, CDR2 YFSETQ. The CDR3 reads CASSPTQETQYF. The CDR3 DNA reads as TGCGCCAGCAGCCCTACTCAAGAGACCCAGTACTTC.

The chain joins TRBV10-3 to TRBJ2-1; TRBD1 agrees at 7 bases. Looked up from germline, CDR1 is ENHRY and CDR2 is SYGVKD. The CDR3 covers 18 residues. V lost 5 bases and J lost 0; bases outside the gene matches: 13. The CDR3 coding sequence is TGTGCCATCAGTAGCTCACAGGGGAAGTTGAACTCCTACAATGAGCAGTTCTTC. Translated: CAISSSQGKLNSYNEQFF.